This T cell receptor (beta chain) was identified in a study of blood T cell repertoires in COVID-19. Study as a whole: T cells, B-cell-depleted T cells, or PBMCs supplied cDNA or gDNA.

Measured with immunoSEQ multiplex PCR; TCRdb has only the in-frame clones, and not every one. The data show just over 300,000 clones, with about nine tenths seen just once and about 4.2% held by the top ten. V lost 3 bases to trimming and J lost 3 bases; unmatched junction nucleotides: 4. CDR3 length equals 14 residues. In germline, CDR1 is SGHTS, CDR2 YDEGEE. Enrollees, roughly 18 to 89 years old, lived in fewer than 25 US areas. The chain carries TRBV5-8 and TRBJ1-2, with TRBD1 matching 8 bases. The sequenced sample was PBMCs or T cells enriched from blood (not recorded which). This TCR derives from a man aged 30 to 39 who had recovered from COVID-19. The DNA for the CDR3 is TGTGCCAGCAGCTCCAGGACAGGGTACTATGGCTACACCTTC. Its translation is CASSSRTGYYGYTF.